These 29 T cell receptor beta chains share one sample of origin, sequenced in a study of blood T cell repertoires in COVID-19. Profiled with immunoSEQ multiplex PCR; TCRdb holds only in-frame clones, not every one. This repertoire shows some 100,000 clones, approximately 89% found once; its top ten account for 0.97%. The material sequenced was peripheral blood. Receptors originate from a man in his 60s with acute or convalescent COVID-19.

The chain carries TRBV28 and TRBJ2-4; D is uncertain. This CDR3 is built from 13 residues. V gave up 6 bases and J gave up 1 base, with 7 bases separating them. The germline gives CDR1 MDHEN, CDR2 SYDVKM. CDR3 residues: CASSSLAKNIQYF. In DNA form, the CDR3 reads TGTGCCAGCAGCAGTCTGGCCAAAAACATTCAGTACTTC.

J is TRBJ1-2 and V is TRBV28; TRBD1 matches at 8 bases. The trim removed 6 bases at V and 6 bases at J, leaving 12 bases unmatched. The length of the CDR3 is 15 residues. The germline CDR1 and CDR2 sequences are MDHEN and SYDVKM. This CDR3 reads CASRTNGQGGDGYTF. CDR3 sequence (DNA): TGTGCCAGCAGGACAAACGGACAGGGTGGTGATGGCTACACCTTC.

Here the CDR3 DNA reads TGTGCCAGTGGTGGAGAAAGTCCCAATCAGCCCCAGCATTTT. Amino acid sequence: CASGGESPNQPQHF. The rearrangement links TRBV19 to TRBJ1-5; unclear D gene. This CDR3 contains 14 residues. The V end was cut by 8 bases, the J end by 3 bases, with 14 bases between. Germline assignment: CDR1 LNHDA and CDR2 SQIVND (reference sequence).

This sequence joins TRBV30 and TRBJ1-5; no firm D call. This CDR3 comprises 14 residues. CDR1 is GTSNPN and CDR2 is SVGIG in the germline V gene (reference sequence). V dropped 1 base and J dropped 0 bases, with 7 bases sitting between them. The CDR3 DNA sequence: TGTGCCTGGAGTGCAGATTTTAGCAATCAGCCCCAGCATTTT. Translation: CAWSADFSNQPQHF.

The chain links TRBV13 to TRBJ2-3; the match to TRBD1 covers 8 bases. This CDR3 contains 14 residues. CDR1 is PRHDT, CDR2 FYEKMQ, per germline (reference sequence). V gave up 5 bases and J gave up 3 bases; unmatched junction bases: 4. The CDR3, as DNA: TGTGCCAGCAGCCGCGGACAGGGAACAGATACGCAGTATTTT. This sequence encodes CASSRGQGTDTQYF.

The chain combines TRBV7-8 with TRBJ2-7; perhaps TRBD1 as D (6 bases). Germline V gene data show CDR1 as SGHVS and CDR2 as FQNEAQ. Trimming left V 5 bases short and J 0 bases short, with 14 bases between. This CDR3 has 15 residues. The CDR3 coding sequence is TGTGCCAGCAGCATCAGGGGTTCTAGCTCCTACGAGCAGTACGTC. This gives the protein CASSIRGSSSYEQYV.

The chain has TRBV3-1 (or the pseudogene TRBV3-2) and TRBJ2-7; 10 bases are a match to TRBD2. Germline CDR1 LGHDT, CDR2 YNNKEL (reference sequence). The CDR3 covers 14 residues. The ends lost 0 bases at V and 6 bases at J; junction bases unmatched: 2. CDR3 nucleotide sequence: TGTGCCAGCAGCCAAGAGGTAGCGGGAGGCGAGCAGTACTTC. Its protein is CASSQEVAGGEQYF.

The V call is TRBV6-6, the J call TRBJ1-5; TRBD1 matches at 8 bases. Unmatched junction bases numbered 9, after V lost 0 bases and J lost 8 bases. Germline V gene data show CDR1 as MNHNY and CDR2 as SVGAGI (reference sequence). CDR3 length: 16 amino acids. CDR3 amino acids: CASSYSKGTGGEPQHF. For the CDR3, the DNA is TGTGCCAGCAGTTACTCCAAGGGGACAGGTGGGGAGCCCCAGCATTTT.

This chain connects TRBV9 to TRBJ1-5, with 9 bases fitting TRBD1. The V and J ends lost 2 bases and 6 bases, in that order; junction bases with no gene match: 0. The germline CDR1 and CDR2 sequences are SGDLS and YYNGEE. The CDR3 spans 13 residues. As DNA, the CDR3 is TGTGCCAGCAGCGTGACAGGGGGTCAGCCCCAGCATTTT. This encodes CASSVTGGQPQHF.

This chain joins TRBV18 and TRBJ2-5; D might be TRBD1 (6 bases). The germline V gene has CDR1 KGHSH and CDR2 LQKENI. CDR3 length: 19 residues. Trimming removed 2 bases from V and 5 bases from J, with 27 bases in between. The CDR3 nucleotides read TGTGCCAGCTCACCATGGGGACACCGAATCTCCAAGTCGCCGGAGACCCAGTACTTC. It translates to CASSPWGHRISKSPETQYF.

The chain employs TRBV5-1 and TRBJ1-3, with TRBD1 as a possible D gene (5 bases). Germline CDR1 is SGHRS and CDR2 is YFSETQ. V was clipped by 3 bases and J by 0 bases, with 13 bases between them. The CDR3 contains 16 residues. Written as DNA, the CDR3 is TGCGCCAGCAGCTACGCTATCGGGGGCTCTGGAAACACCATATATTTT. It specifies CASSYAIGGSGNTIYF. The full variable domain, rest sourced from reference TRBV5-1 and TRBJ1-3, is KAGVTQTPRYLIKTRGQQVTLSCSPISGHRSVSWYQQTPGQGLQFLFEYFSETQRNKGNFPGRFSGRQFSNSRSEMNVSTLELGDSALYLCASSYAIGGSGNTIYFGEGSWLTVV.

The chain couples TRBV6-5 to TRBJ1-5, with 9 bases identical to TRBD1. CDR1 MNHEY and CDR2 SVGAGI come from the germline V gene. The CDR3 loop spans 15 amino acids. The ends lost 4 bases at V and 3 bases at J; junction bases unmatched: 4. This CDR3 reads CASSFGQGLNQPQHF. The CDR3, as DNA: TGTGCCAGCAGTTTTGGACAGGGGCTCAATCAGCCCCAGCATTTT.

The table lists this clone with a few counts. The rearrangement uses TRBV30 and TRBJ2-3; TRBD2 matches at 11 bases. The CDR3 spans 15 residues. Germline CDR1 GTSNPN, CDR2 SVGIG (reference sequence). J gave up 4 bases and V 1 base, and 4 bases lay outside the gene matches. The DNA of the CDR3 is TGTGCCTGGAGTGGAACTAGCGGGAGTGCAGATACGCAGTATTTT. Translating gives CAWSGTSGSADTQYF.

This clone was seen just once. V usage is TRBV28 and J usage is TRBJ2-7; 12 bases map to TRBD2. Trimming took 5 bases from V and 2 from J; bases not matched to a gene: 4. Germline values: CDR1 MDHEN, CDR2 SYDVKM. The CDR3 length is 15 residues. In DNA, the CDR3 is TGTGCCAGCAGTGCCTCTAGCGGGAGGGCCTACGAGCAGTACTTC. Its protein product is CASSASSGRAYEQYF.

The genes are TRBV11-3 and TRBJ1-1; 7 bases are shared with TRBD1. V trimming: 5 bases; J trimming: 1 base; junction bases outside the gene matches: 7. In germline, CDR1 is SGHNT, CDR2 YENEEA. The CDR3 is 15 amino acids. The CDR3 DNA is TGTGCCAGCAGCAGACAGGGAAATGCGAACACTGAAGCTTTCTTT. Protein: CASSRQGNANTEAFF.

This clone came up a few times. V usage is TRBV30 and J usage is TRBJ1-4; D remains ambiguous. Germline V gene data show CDR1 as GTSNPN and CDR2 as SVGIG (reference sequence). This CDR3 comprises 13 residues. V gave up 3 bases and J gave up 5 bases, with 10 bases separating them. The CDR3 spells CAWSRNSNEKLFF. In DNA form, the CDR3 reads TGTGCCTGGAGCAGGAACTCAAATGAAAAACTGTTTTTT.

The rearrangement uses TRBV6-4 and TRBJ2-6, with D uncertain. Germline CDR1 is MRHNA and CDR2 is SNTAGT. The CDR3 totals 17 residues. Trimming took off 0 bases at V and 0 bases at J, with 9 bases between the two ends. CDR3: CASSDSPLVSGANVLTF. CDR3 DNA sequence: TGTGCCAGCAGTGACTCGCCCCTAGTCTCTGGGGCCAACGTCCTGACTTTC.

This rearrangement joins TRBV11-2 to TRBJ1-2, with D unclear. In germline, CDR1 is SGHAT, CDR2 FQNNGV. Between the trimmed V and J ends, which lost 1 base and 4 bases, there was a span of 13 bases. This CDR3 spans 15 amino acids. The CDR3 sequence is CASSLGNSLAYGYTF. Here the CDR3 DNA reads TGTGCCAGCAGCTTAGGGAACAGCCTCGCCTATGGCTACACCTTC.

CDR3 sequence: CASENTGAIDGYTF. CDR3 coding DNA: TGTGCCAGTGAGAATACAGGGGCCATAGATGGCTACACCTTC. The rearrangement joins TRBV7-8 to TRBJ1-2, with 7 positions matching TRBD1. J lost 6 bases, V lost 9 bases, and 13 bases had no gene match. Germline V gives CDR1 SGHVS, CDR2 FQNEAQ. The CDR3 is 14 residues long.

This chain joins TRBV11-2 and TRBJ1-1; 9 bases align to TRBD1. V trimming: 4 bases; J trimming: 4 bases; junction bases outside the gene matches: 7. The V gene's germline CDR1 is SGHAT and CDR2 FQNNGV. The CDR3 spans 15 residues. CDR3 loop: CASSWRTGQGTEAFF. Written as DNA, the CDR3 is TGTGCCAGCAGCTGGAGGACGGGACAGGGCACTGAAGCTTTCTTT.

The V gene is TRBV24-1, the J gene TRBJ1-5, with 9 bases identical to TRBD1. CDR1 is KGHDR, CDR2 SFDVKD, per germline. The CDR3 has 16 residues. Trimming cost V 3 bases and J 4 bases; bases outside gene matches: 6. This CDR3 reads CATSDTRQGDNQPQHF. CDR3 DNA: TGTGCCACCAGTGATACAAGACAGGGGGATAATCAGCCCCAGCATTTT.

The genes are TRBV5-5 and TRBJ1-4, with D unclear. The V gene's germline CDR1 is SGHKS and CDR2 YYEKEE (reference sequence). Trimming removed 0 bases at V and 0 bases at J, with 6 bases between. The CDR3 sequence is 15 residues long. CDR3 residues: CASSLVGTTNEKLFF. CDR3 coding DNA: TGTGCCAGCAGCTTGGTGGGCACAACTAATGAAAAACTGTTTTTT.

CDR3 in amino acids: CASSDWQGGNQPQHF. CDR3 DNA: TGTGCCAGCAGTGATTGGCAGGGGGGCAATCAGCCCCAGCATTTT. The chain uses TRBV2 and TRBJ1-5, with 7 bases aligning to TRBD1. Trimming at V came to 3 bases and at J to 2 bases, leaving 4 bases not matched to a gene. The V gene's germline CDR1 is SNHLY and CDR2 FYNNEI. There are 15 residues in the CDR3.

The chain combines TRBV18 with TRBJ2-1, with a weak D call TRBD2 (6 bases). Germline V gene sequence: CDR1 KGHSH, CDR2 LQKENI. CDR3 length equals 15 residues. Trimming cost V 3 bases and J 5 bases, with 14 bases left between them. The CDR3 sequence: CASSPGGVSHNEQFF. CDR3 coding DNA: TGTGCCAGCTCACCGGGCGGGGTATCCCACAATGAGCAGTTCTTC. Drawing the rest from reference TRBV18 and TRBJ2-1, the complete variable domain is NAGVMQNPRHLVRRRGQEARLRCSPMKGHSHVYWYRQLPEEGLKFMVYLQKENIIDESGMPKERFSAEFPKEGPSILRIQQVVRGDSAAYFCASSPGGVSHNEQFFGPGTRLTVL.

V gene TRBV30 combines with J gene TRBJ2-1; D perhaps matches TRBD2 (5 bases). V was pared by 4 bases and J by 2 bases, with 12 bases between. The CDR3 length is 14 residues. Germline V CDR1 and CDR2: GTSNPN, SVGIG (reference sequence). This CDR3 is CAWNRAGPYNEQFF. CDR3 DNA sequence: TGTGCCTGGAATCGGGCGGGCCCCTACAATGAGCAGTTCTTC. The complete variable domain, with remaining parts taken from reference TRBV30 and TRBJ2-1, reads SQTIHQWPATLVQPVGSPLSLECTVEGTSNPNLYWYRQAAGRGLQLLFYSVGIGQISSEVPQNLSASRPQDRQFILSSKKLLLSDSGFYLCAWNRAGPYNEQFFGPGTRLTVL.

The chain couples TRBV6-5 to TRBJ2-7; the match to TRBD1 covers 8 bases. CDR3 size: 16 residues. CDR1 and CDR2 from the germline V gene are MNHEY and SVGAGI. Trimming removed 2 bases from V and 3 bases from J; junction bases left unmatched: 9. CDR3 nucleotides: TGTGCCAGCAGTTACACAGGGACAGGACTAATCTACGAGCAGTACTTC. Translation: CASSYTGTGLIYEQYF.

The chain uses TRBV25-1 and TRBJ1-1; 7 positions match TRBD1. Germline V gives CDR1 MGHDK, CDR2 SYGVNS. J was trimmed by 6 bases and V by 7 bases; bases with no gene match: 14. The CDR3 runs 15 residues. CDR3 in amino acids: CASTPNRQGESEAFF. In nucleotides, the CDR3 is TGTGCCAGCACCCCAAACAGACAGGGTGAATCTGAAGCTTTCTTT. Full variable domain (remainder filled in from reference TRBV25-1 and TRBJ1-1): EADIYQTPRYLVIGTGKKITLECSQTMGHDKMYWYQQDPGMELHLIHYSYGVNSTEKGDLSSESTVSRIRTEHFPLTLESARPSHTSQYLCASTPNRQGESEAFFGQGTRLTVV.

The chain couples TRBV3-1 (or the pseudogene TRBV3-2) to TRBJ2-3; D may be TRBD2 (6 bases). Between the trimmed V and J ends, which lost 1 base and 0 bases, there was a span of 11 bases. CDR3 length equals 16 residues. The germline CDR1 and CDR2 sequences are LGHDT and YNNKEL (reference sequence). CDR3 sequence reads: CASSQGGLTSTDTQYF. CDR3 nucleotide sequence: TGTGCCAGCAGCCAAGGTGGACTAACTAGCACAGATACGCAGTATTTT.

This sequence joins TRBV2 and TRBJ2-2, with TRBD2 identical over 7 bases. Germline lookup yields CDR1 SNHLY and CDR2 FYNNEI. The CDR3 contains 14 residues. The V and J ends lost 7 bases and 8 bases, in that order; junction bases with no gene match: 10. CDR3 coding DNA: TGTGCCAGCATCGGCGGGAGCTATGGGGGGGAGCTGTTTTTT. Amino acids: CASIGGSYGGELFF. The full variable domain, rest sourced from reference TRBV2 and TRBJ2-2, is EPEVTQTPSHQVTQMGQEVILRCVPISNHLYFYWYRQILGQKVEFLVSFYNNEISEKSEIFDDQFSVERPDGSNFTLKIRSTKLEDSAMYFCASIGGSYGGELFFGEGSRLTVL.